This T cell receptor (beta chain) appears in the sequencing data of a study of shared clonotypes between healthy human individuals. Healthy HIV-negative adults without recent acute infections or vaccinations served as donors. Every donor, a Caucasian adult, lived in Nashville, Tennessee. CD4+ cells underwent separation, giving CD45RA+ naive and CD45RA-negative memory subsets. Replicate PCRs from sorted subsets contained around 200 ng DNA, which is 31,000 or so T cell genomes. Produced via immunoSEQ multiplex PCR; TCRdb's table is partial and in-frame only. Of 190,000 or so clones in the sample, 60% to 75% were seen once. This clone was counted a few times. The source of this sequence is a man aged 25-45 years in good health. Specimen: memory CD4+ T cells sorted from blood. Regarding subset: CD45RA-negative fraction.

The DNA of the CDR3 is TGTGCCAGCAGTCTTGGATACAATGAGCAGTTCTTC. This codes for CASSLGYNEQFF. This chain joins TRBV25-1 and TRBJ2-1; D gene uncertain. V lost 5 bases and J 4 bases, leaving 6 bases between the germline ends. In germline, CDR1 is MGHDK, CDR2 SYGVNS. The CDR3 has 12 residues. The full variable domain, with the rest looked up from reference TRBV25-1 and TRBJ2-1, is EADIYQTPRYLVIGTGKKITLECSQTMGHDKMYWYQQDPGMELHLIHYSYGVNSTEKGDLSSESTVSRIRTEHFPLTLESARPSHTSQYLCASSLGYNEQFFGPGTRLTVL.